A selection of T cell receptor beta chains follows, all from one sample in a study of CD8 T cells in Susac syndrome. TCRdb ran MiXCR on the immunoSEQ multiplex PCR reads and lists one entry per CDR3 protein. The profile shows approximately 180,000 distinct CDR3 sequences, approximately 94% of them singletons. Material for sequencing was CD4+ T cells from PBMCs. Receptor source: a human donor with multiple sclerosis. Each CDR3 is given with its conserved first and last residue. Each record gives: CDR3 DNA, CDR3 protein, CDR3 length, D gene, clone size, J gene, V gene. The D gene is left open where the match is weak. Clone size is given for some rows only: seen once, a few or many times, or a class if the clone is expanded.

cdr3_nt: TGCAGCGTGGGGCCAGGGCAAGAGACCCAGTACTTC
cdr3_aa: CSVGPGQETQYF
cdr3_length: 12
d_call: -
clone_size: -
j_call: TRBJ2-5
v_call: TRBV29-1

cdr3_nt: TGTGCCAGCAGCCCCAACGGGGGCTACAATGAGCAGTTCTTC
cdr3_aa: CASSPNGGYNEQFF
cdr3_length: 14
d_call: -
clone_size: -
j_call: TRBJ2-1
v_call: TRBV7-2

cdr3_nt: TGTGCCTGGAGTGAGGGACAGTCCACAGATACGCAGTATTTT
cdr3_aa: CAWSEGQSTDTQYF
cdr3_length: 14
d_call: TRBD1
clone_size: -
j_call: TRBJ2-3
v_call: TRBV30

cdr3_nt: TGCAGTGCTAAACTGGGGCCTCAAAGCTCCTACAATGAGCAGTTCTTC
cdr3_aa: CSAKLGPQSSYNEQFF
cdr3_length: 16
d_call: -
clone_size: -
j_call: TRBJ2-1
v_call: TRBV20-1

cdr3_nt: TGTGCCAGCAGTGGGGACCGCCAAGAGACCCAGTACTTC
cdr3_aa: CASSGDRQETQYF
cdr3_length: 13
d_call: -
clone_size: -
j_call: TRBJ2-5
v_call: TRBV6-1

cdr3_nt: TGTGCCTGTCGTACTGGTGGAGGGAACACCGGGGAGCTGTTTTTT
cdr3_aa: CACRTGGGNTGELFF
cdr3_length: 15
d_call: -
clone_size: -
j_call: TRBJ2-2
v_call: TRBV30

cdr3_nt: TGTGCCAGCAGCCCGGAGGTTAGACGGAAGAACTATGGCTACACCTTC
cdr3_aa: CASSPEVRRKNYGYTF
cdr3_length: 16
d_call: -
clone_size: -
j_call: TRBJ1-2
v_call: TRBV5-4

cdr3_nt: TGTGCCAGCAGCATAGGGACAGGGGAAGATCAGCCCCAGCATTTT
cdr3_aa: CASSIGTGEDQPQHF
cdr3_length: 15
d_call: TRBD1
clone_size: -
j_call: TRBJ1-5
v_call: TRBV7-6

cdr3_nt: TGCAGTGCTAGAGTCACGACGAGCACCAACTACTATGGCTACACCTTC
cdr3_aa: CSARVTTSTNYYGYTF
cdr3_length: 16
d_call: -
clone_size: -
j_call: TRBJ1-2
v_call: TRBV20-1

cdr3_nt: TGCGCCAGCAGCTTGGAAGTCCGGGGGCAAGAGACCCAGTACTTC
cdr3_aa: CASSLEVRGQETQYF
cdr3_length: 15
d_call: -
clone_size: -
j_call: TRBJ2-5
v_call: TRBV5-1

cdr3_nt: TGTGCCAGCAGTCGGGACATCTCCTACGAGCAGTACTTC
cdr3_aa: CASSRDISYEQYF
cdr3_length: 13
d_call: -
clone_size: few
j_call: TRBJ2-7
v_call: TRBV6-2/TRBV6-3

cdr3_nt: TGCAGTGCTAGAGATGCAGGTCCCCTCGTTTATAATTCACCCCTCCACTTT
cdr3_aa: CSARDAGPLVYNSPLHF
cdr3_length: 17
d_call: -
clone_size: -
j_call: TRBJ1-6
v_call: TRBV20-1

cdr3_nt: TGCGCCAGCAGCACTGGGACAGGGGCGGATGGCTACACCTTC
cdr3_aa: CASSTGTGADGYTF
cdr3_length: 14
d_call: TRBD1
clone_size: -
j_call: TRBJ1-2
v_call: TRBV5-1

cdr3_nt: TGCAGTGCTACCTTTGCAGGCACAGATACGCAGTATTTT
cdr3_aa: CSATFAGTDTQYF
cdr3_length: 13
d_call: -
clone_size: -
j_call: TRBJ2-3
v_call: TRBV20-1

cdr3_nt: TGTGCCTGGAGTGTGGGACTTAGCAATCAGCCCCAGCATTTT
cdr3_aa: CAWSVGLSNQPQHF
cdr3_length: 14
d_call: -
clone_size: -
j_call: TRBJ1-5
v_call: TRBV30

cdr3_nt: TGTGCCAGCAGTCCTCCGGGGAGCTCCTACAATGAGCAGTTCTTC
cdr3_aa: CASSPPGSSYNEQFF
cdr3_length: 15
d_call: -
clone_size: few
j_call: TRBJ2-1
v_call: TRBV28

cdr3_nt: TGCGCCAGCAGCCTCGTGGGACCAGATACGCAGTATTTT
cdr3_aa: CASSLVGPDTQYF
cdr3_length: 13
d_call: -
clone_size: -
j_call: TRBJ2-3
v_call: TRBV4-1

cdr3_nt: TGTGCCACCAGCAGAGATCCGGTAGATACGCAGTATTTT
cdr3_aa: CATSRDPVDTQYF
cdr3_length: 13
d_call: -
clone_size: -
j_call: TRBJ2-3
v_call: TRBV15

cdr3_nt: TGTGCCACCAGCAGGTCACTAGCGGGGGATCACGAGCAGTACTTC
cdr3_aa: CATSRSLAGDHEQYF
cdr3_length: 15
d_call: TRBD2
clone_size: -
j_call: TRBJ2-7
v_call: TRBV15

cdr3_nt: TGTGCCAGCAGCTCCGGGAACAATGAAAAACTGTTTTTT
cdr3_aa: CASSSGNNEKLFF
cdr3_length: 13
d_call: -
clone_size: -
j_call: TRBJ1-4
v_call: TRBV28

cdr3_nt: TGCAGTGCCGCCAGGGACACCAGCACAGATACGCAGTATTTT
cdr3_aa: CSAARDTSTDTQYF
cdr3_length: 14
d_call: -
clone_size: -
j_call: TRBJ2-3
v_call: TRBV20-1

cdr3_nt: TGTGCCAGCAGCTTAGTAGCGGGGGTTGTGAATACGCAGTATTTT
cdr3_aa: CASSLVAGVVNTQYF
cdr3_length: 15
d_call: TRBD2
clone_size: -
j_call: TRBJ2-3
v_call: TRBV13

cdr3_nt: TGCAGCGCCTCGACTGGCCGGGGGGACATTCAGTACTTC
cdr3_aa: CSASTGRGDIQYF
cdr3_length: 13
d_call: TRBD2
clone_size: -
j_call: TRBJ2-4
v_call: TRBV29-1

cdr3_nt: TGTGCCAGCAGCTTGACAGGGAATAATGAAAAACTGTTTTTT
cdr3_aa: CASSLTGNNEKLFF
cdr3_length: 14
d_call: TRBD1
clone_size: -
j_call: TRBJ1-4
v_call: TRBV6-5

cdr3_nt: TGTGCCACCAGATTAACAGGGGATCGTGGTGGCTACACCTTC
cdr3_aa: CATRLTGDRGGYTF
cdr3_length: 14
d_call: TRBD1
clone_size: -
j_call: TRBJ1-2
v_call: TRBV24-1

cdr3_nt: TGCAGTGCTACCGACAGGGCGGACACTGAAGCTTTCTTT
cdr3_aa: CSATDRADTEAFF
cdr3_length: 13
d_call: TRBD1
clone_size: -
j_call: TRBJ1-1
v_call: TRBV20-1